These 8 T cell receptor beta chains were all obtained from the same sample, sequenced in a study of blood T cell repertoires in COVID-19. TCRdb keeps only in-frame clones here, not all; method: immunoSEQ multiplex PCR. The sample gives fewer than 350,000 clones, roughly 93% of which show up once; over 2% is in the top ten. The specimen sequenced was PBMCs or T cells enriched from blood (not recorded which). Receptors originate from a woman aged 35 to 49 with acute COVID-19.

The rearrangement links TRBV7-3 to TRBJ2-7, with 9 nucleotides matching TRBD2. The V gene's germline CDR1 is SGHTA and CDR2 FQGTGA. The V and J ends lost 2 bases and 0 bases, in that order; junction bases with no gene match: 2. CDR3 length: 15 residues. CDR3 DNA: TGTGCCAGCAGCTTACTAGCGGGGAGCTCCTACGAGCAGTACTTC. Protein product: CASSLLAGSSYEQYF.

The table lists this clone with a count of one. The CDR3 here is CASSRDSYQPQHF. DNA of the CDR3: TGTGCCAGCAGTCGGGACAGTTATCAGCCCCAGCATTTT. J is TRBJ1-5 and V is TRBV6-5; 7 nucleotides line up with TRBD1. The CDR3 is 13 residues long. V shed 5 bases, J shed 5 bases, and the junction held 3 bases outside the gene matches. Germline assignment: CDR1 MNHEY and CDR2 SVGAGI.

This clone was found once. The rearrangement links TRBV5-1 to TRBJ1-1; TRBD1 is a possible D gene (5 bases). V gave up 2 bases and J gave up 2 bases, with 10 bases separating them. Germline V gene sequence: CDR1 SGHRS, CDR2 YFSETQ. The CDR3 loop spans 14 amino acids. The CDR3 region is CASSLQVQNTEAFF. As DNA, the CDR3 is TGCGCCAGCAGCTTACAGGTCCAAAACACTGAAGCTTTCTTT.

This chain connects TRBV7-8 to TRBJ2-7; 9 nucleotides align to TRBD2. Germline lookup yields CDR1 SGHVS and CDR2 FQNEAQ. The CDR3 is 15 amino acids. V shed 5 bases and J 0 bases; nucleotides not matched to a gene: 5. CDR3 bases: TGTGCCAGCAGCCGAGGGACTAGCAGCTCCTACGAGCAGTACTTC. It codes for CASSRGTSSSYEQYF.

This clone was counted once. V is TRBV7-9 and J is TRBJ1-3; D unclear. The V end lost 0 bases, the J end lost 7 bases, and 10 bases lay between the germline ends. CDR1 is SEHNR, CDR2 FQNEAQ, per germline (reference sequence). CDR3 length: 14 residues. The CDR3 reads CASSLASRYNTIYF. Written as DNA, the CDR3 is TGTGCCAGCAGCTTAGCGTCCAGGTACAACACCATATATTTT. Using reference TRBV7-9 and TRBJ1-3 for the parts outside the CDR3, the full variable domain is DTGVSQNPRHKITKRGQNVTFRCDPISEHNRLYWYRQTLGQGPEFLTYFQNEAQLEKSRLLSDRFSAERPKGSFSTLEIQRTEQGDSAMYLCASSLASRYNTIYFGEGSWLTVV.

The chain joins TRBV24-1 to TRBJ1-1; 8 bases agree with TRBD1. This CDR3 contains 14 residues. Germline-derived CDR1 and CDR2 are KGHDR and SFDVKD. Trimming took 4 bases from V and 5 from J; bases not matched to a gene: 5. DNA of the CDR3: TGTGCCACCAGTGAAACAGGGGGTGAGACTGAAGCTTTCTTT. It is translated as CATSETGGETEAFF.

The J gene is TRBJ2-7, the V gene TRBV10-3, with 7 bases fitting TRBD2. CDR1 is ENHRY, CDR2 SYGVKD, per germline. V was clipped by 10 bases and J by 1 base; unmatched bases: 13. CDR3 length equals 15 residues. In nucleotides, the CDR3 is TGTGCCACCGCCCCGTCCAGCGGGATTTCCTACGAGCAGTACTTC. It codes for CATAPSSGISYEQYF.

The rearrangement links TRBV5-5 to TRBJ2-5; possibly TRBD1 for D (5 bases). This CDR3 is 14 amino acids long. V was cut by 1 base and J by 3 bases, with 10 bases left in between. Germline assignment: CDR1 SGHKS and CDR2 YYEKEE (reference sequence). CDR3 sequence: CASSLLTEEETQYF. As DNA, the CDR3 is TGTGCCAGCAGCTTGCTGACAGAAGAAGAGACCCAGTACTTC.